This entry is about one TCR beta chain. The data were taken from a study of blood T cells in healthy people across ages. CDR3 length equals 16 residues. Looked up from germline, CDR1 is DFQATT and CDR2 is SNEGSKA (reference sequence). V shed 3 bases and J 4 bases; nucleotides not matched to a gene: 12. A second PCR, run for roughly 7 to 12 cycles, used a sample-barcoded 5' primer plus a J-beta primer mix. Each CDR3 protein gets one entry after TCRdb re-called the 5' RACE reads with MiXCR. This table holds about 560,000 distinct CDR3 sequences, about 29% found once. This sample also belongs to another study, concerning T cells of mothers and their children. That study reports: The sample comes from nine or ten healthy Caucasian donors: mothers and children. M1S, a second-PCR primer, added sample barcodes and 2-4 random nucleotides.

The chain carries TRBV20-1 and TRBJ2-7, with 10 bases aligning to TRBD2. What was sequenced was blood. This receptor was identified in a boy between 2 and 10 years old in good health. The CDR3 is CSASLPTAGGPYEQYF. CDR3 sequence (DNA): TGCAGTGCTAGCCTTCCGACAGCGGGAGGGCCTTACGAGCAGTACTTC.